Below, one T cell receptor beta chain is given with its context. Its antigen remains unidentified. Primers for the PCR totalled 60 Vbeta and 13 Jbeta. Libraries were prepared by immunoSEQ multiplex PCR; TCRdb keeps only in-frame clonotypes and omits some of them. This sample has just over 200,000 clones; approximately 70% occur once, and the top ten carry about 3%. The entry originates in a study of cytomegalovirus exposure and HLA in healthy donors. Points from the study as a whole: A reported reduction in N-insertions relative to the roughly 700-donor mean was seen in an Asian-associated ancestry cluster in a later analysis. Researchers left out some V segments, among them TRBV6-2 and TRBV6-3, as indistinguishable.

V dropped 0 bases and J dropped 11 bases, with 10 bases sitting between them. This CDR3 region has 11 residues. From germline, CDR1 is DFQATT and CDR2 SNEGSKA (reference sequence). The rearrangement uses TRBV20-1 and TRBJ2-5; D uncertain. The sequenced sample consisted of PBMCs. This receptor was taken from a man aged 35 to 55 in good health and CMV-seropositive. The DNA of the CDR3 is TGCAGTGCTAGAGATAAGATAGAGCAGTACTTC. The encoded protein is CSARDKIEQYF.